Sequencing of this T cell receptor (beta chain) was carried out in a study of beta chain features in type 1 diabetes. Study-level findings and limits: Diminished insertions and augmented deletions at VDJ junctions characterized type 1 diabetes patients. Moderate yet significant TCRB CDR3 shortening was seen in Type 1 diabetes patients in all four CD4+ subsets.

Concerning this clone: The antigen is unknown.

Every isolated RNA sample was fully reverse transcribed, so sequencing captured expressed TCRB transcripts. This table comes from immunoSEQ multiplex PCR, and its TCRdb copy is limited to in-frame clones, with some not included. The table records around 200,000 clones, about 13% of them present only once. CDR3 length: 13 residues. V lost 3 bases, J lost 5 bases, and 3 bases stayed unmatched. Looked up from germline, CDR1 is SEHNR and CDR2 is FQNEAQ (reference sequence). This rearrangement joins TRBV7-9 to TRBJ2-5; TRBD2 matches at 7 bases. This TCR was sampled from a woman under 30 in good health. What was sequenced was central memory CD4+ T cells from blood. In nucleotides, the CDR3 is TGTGCCAGCAGCTTCCAGGGAGGGGAGACCCAGTACTTC. Its translation: CASSFQGGETQYF.